What follows describes a single T cell receptor (beta chain). The antigen remains undetermined. The data were produced by immunoSEQ multiplex PCR, yet TCRdb's version contains in-frame clones alone and is incomplete. This sample has about 1.5 million clones, with nearly 99% found just once. These data originate in a study of shared clonotypes between healthy human individuals. Study-level background: Per donor, three plates held CD4 naive cells, three held CD4 memory, two held CD8 naive and one held CD8 memory.

V gave up 5 bases and J gave up 3 bases, with 19 bases separating them. Germline values: CDR1 SGHAT, CDR2 FQNNGV. The CDR3 has 17 residues. Study donors comprised healthy, HIV-negative adults devoid of recent acute infection or vaccination. Study-wide findings and caveats: Of the naive CD4 clonotypes, about 5% were shared across a few donors. Rarefaction demonstrated incomplete sorted-subset sequencing despite large depth.

The chain uses TRBV11-2 and TRBJ2-2, with a tentative D call TRBD2 (6 bases). The source is a man aged 25 to 40 in good health. The specimen sequenced was naive CD4+ T cells sorted from blood. The subset was: CD45RA+ positively selected. This CDR3 is CASSPRPAGSYTGELFF. DNA of the CDR3: TGTGCCAGCAGCCCCAGGCCCGCCGGGAGCTACACCGGGGAGCTGTTTTTT.